The 5 T cell receptor beta chains given below trace back to one sample, sequenced in a study of beta chain features in type 1 diabetes. What these receptors recognize is not known. Expressed TCRB transcripts got sequenced, as all isolated RNA was reverse transcribed. The method was immunoSEQ multiplex PCR; TCRdb's version includes in-frame clones alone and lacks a portion of them. The sample contains around 300,000 clones, about 15% of which appear only once. Study-wide results and limits: People with Type 1 diabetes carried modestly yet significantly shorter TCRB CDR3s in all four CD4+ subsets.

The sample consisted of naive CD4+ T cells from blood. These receptors all stem from a man between 18 and 35 years old with type 1 diabetes.

In its sample, this clone was seen a few times. The rearrangement uses TRBV5-1 and TRBJ2-3; TRBD1 aligns across 8 bases. The CDR3 has 13 residues. V gave up 4 bases and J gave up 4 bases; unmatched junction bases: 2. Germline V gene lookup returns CDR1 SGHRS and CDR2 YFSETQ. The CDR3 bases are TGCGCCAGCAGCCAACAGGGGGCAGATACGCAGTATTTT. Translating it yields CASSQQGADTQYF.

This clone occurred a few times. The rearrangement joins TRBV7-2 to TRBJ2-3; tentatively, D is TRBD1 (6 bases). The CDR3 length is 16 residues. The V gene's germline CDR1 is SGHTA and CDR2 FQGNSA. V lost 0 bases to trimming and J lost 6 bases, with 16 bases between them. CDR3 sequence: CASSLAWQGNRDTQYF. As DNA, the CDR3 is TGTGCCAGCAGCTTAGCCTGGCAGGGGAATAGGGATACGCAGTATTTT.

This clone was seen more than once but under ten times. The chain employs TRBV30 and TRBJ2-2; D unresolved. The CDR3 spans 15 residues. In germline, CDR1 is GTSNPN, CDR2 SVGIG (reference sequence). V gave up 0 bases and J gave up 4 bases, with 12 bases separating them. CDR3 nucleotides: TGTGCCTGGAGTGTATATCAATTGAGCACCGGGGAGCTGTTTTTT. It codes for CAWSVYQLSTGELFF.

This clone came up a few times. This rearrangement joins TRBV4-3 to TRBJ2-4; possibly TRBD2 for D (6 bases). Germline lookup yields CDR1 LGHNA and CDR2 YSLEER. The V gene lost 1 base and the J gene lost 2 bases, with 12 bases spanning the gap. This CDR3 has 16 residues. Here the CDR3 reads CASSQVGGVTKNIQYF. CDR3 DNA: TGCGCCAGCAGCCAAGTGGGGGGTGTGACCAAAAACATTCAGTACTTC.

The rearrangement uses TRBV15 and TRBJ2-7; the match to TRBD1 covers 9 bases. The CDR3 is made up of 15 amino acids. Looked up from germline, CDR1 is LNHNV and CDR2 is YYDKDF (reference sequence). V lost 0 bases, J lost 5 bases, and 5 bases stayed unmatched. The CDR3 sequence is CATSRDRRQGDEQYF. Written as DNA, the CDR3 is TGTGCCACCAGCAGAGATCGAAGACAGGGGGACGAGCAGTACTTC.